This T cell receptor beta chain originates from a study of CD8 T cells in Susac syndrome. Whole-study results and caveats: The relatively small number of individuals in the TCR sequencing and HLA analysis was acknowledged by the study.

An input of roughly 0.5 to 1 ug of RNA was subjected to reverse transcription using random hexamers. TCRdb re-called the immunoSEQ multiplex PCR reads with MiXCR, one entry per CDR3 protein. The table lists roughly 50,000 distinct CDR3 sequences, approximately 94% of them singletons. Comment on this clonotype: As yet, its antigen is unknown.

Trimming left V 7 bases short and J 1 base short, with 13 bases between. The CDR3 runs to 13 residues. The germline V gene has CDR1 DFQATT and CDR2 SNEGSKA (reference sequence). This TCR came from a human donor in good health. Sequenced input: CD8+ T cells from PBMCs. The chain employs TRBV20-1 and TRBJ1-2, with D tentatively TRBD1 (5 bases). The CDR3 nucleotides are TGCAGTGGATGGGACGACTTTAACTATGGCTACACCTTC. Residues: CSGWDDFNYGYTF.